This TCR beta chain was retrieved from a study of cytomegalovirus exposure and HLA in healthy donors. General study points: In vitro confirmation showed a few CMV-associated chains to be CMV antigen specific. It was assumed in the presence/absence analyses that sequencing depth was roughly uniform across donors.

Germline CDR1 and CDR2: SGHDT and YYEEEE. The CDR3 is 18 amino acids. Between the trimmed V and J ends, which lost 4 bases and 4 bases, there was a span of 26 bases. This clone was seen a few times. Its cognate antigen is unknown. Amplification used 60 Vbeta primers and 13 Jbeta primers. Using immunoSEQ multiplex PCR, the repertoire was profiled, and TCRdb retains in-frame clones only, with some absent. The table records about 130,000 clones, approximately 75% of them present only once. The rearrangement links TRBV5-6 to TRBJ1-2, with D perhaps matching TRBD1 (6 bases). Source material: PBMCs. The TCR was taken from a woman in her forties in good health and CMV-seropositive. The CDR3 DNA is TGTGCCAGCAGCCCCCTGATATCAGGGGTCGTGTCGTTCTATGGCTACACCTTC. It yields the protein CASSPLISGVVSFYGYTF.